This record concerns one T cell receptor beta chain sequence. Its antigen is unknown. Method: immunoSEQ multiplex PCR; TCRdb's copy keeps in-frame clones and lacks some. The table includes approximately 98,000 clones, about 85% detected once. This specimen belongs to a study of cytomegalovirus exposure and HLA in healthy donors. Study-level background: Per a later analysis, the roughly 670 first-cohort and 110 or so validation repertoires shared one platform.

Study findings and constraints: Cytomegalovirus-associated TCR beta chains were listed, numbering 164. Reports showed the classifier diagnosing cytomegalovirus status with high specificity and sensitivity.

An approximately 130-subject validation cohort, separate from the roughly 700-subject first cohort, supplied the donors. This CDR3 has 15 amino acids. Germline CDR1 is MNHEY and CDR2 is SVGAGI. V lost 7 bases, J lost 0 bases, and 13 bases lay in between. The sequenced sample was PBMCs. This chain joins TRBV6-5 and TRBJ1-5, with a weak D call TRBD1 (6 bases). The receptor was derived from a woman under 30 in good health and CMV-seronegative. CDR3 region: CASNPTGHSNQPQHF. CDR3 DNA sequence: TGTGCCAGCAACCCGACAGGCCATAGCAATCAGCCCCAGCATTTT.